One sample yielded the 26 T cell receptor beta chains listed below, sequenced in a study of cytomegalovirus exposure and HLA in healthy donors. The primer mix had 60 Vbeta and 13 Jbeta primers. This table comes from immunoSEQ multiplex PCR, and its TCRdb copy is limited to in-frame clones, with some not included. The sample contains over 150,000 clones, roughly 76% of which appear only once. Source material: PBMCs. Every receptor here comes from a male donor in good health and CMV-seronegative.

The V call is TRBV11-2, the J call TRBJ1-6; TRBD1 might be the D (6 bases). V shed 5 bases and J shed 16 bases, with 18 bases lying between them. CDR1 SGHAT and CDR2 FQNNGV come from the germline V gene. This CDR3 contains 13 residues. The CDR3 region is CASSPGMGAKLHF. The CDR3 nucleotides are TGTGCCAGCAGCCCGGGGATGGGGGCCAAACTCCACTTT.

This sequence joins TRBV18 and TRBJ1-1; D may be TRBD1 (6 bases). Between the trimmed V and J ends, which lost 3 bases and 5 bases, there was a span of 19 bases. Germline V lookup: CDR1 KGHSH, CDR2 LQKENI. The CDR3 sequence is 16 residues long. CDR3: CASSPNGGAAVTEAFF. The CDR3 DNA reads TGTGCCAGCTCACCCAACGGGGGGGCGGCGGTTACTGAAGCTTTCTTT.

The gene calls are TRBV25-1 and TRBJ2-3; perhaps TRBD2 as D (6 bases). V lost 10 bases and J 6 bases, leaving 14 bases between the germline ends. This CDR3 has 12 amino acids. Germline V gene data show CDR1 as MGHDK and CDR2 as SYGVNS. Here the CDR3 reads CATTGDVDTQYF. The CDR3 DNA sequence: TGTGCCACCACGGGAGACGTGGATACGCAGTATTTT.

The chain links TRBV5-1 to TRBJ1-5, with D unclear. V was trimmed by 4 bases and J by 6 bases, leaving 14 bases between them. The germline V gene encodes CDR1 SGHRS and CDR2 YFSETQ. CDR3 length: 14 residues. Here the CDR3 DNA reads TGCGCCAGCAGCGCGGTCGCTTCGGGTCAGCCCCAGCATTTT. Encoded protein: CASSAVASGQPQHF.

This clone was counted once. V and J are TRBV29-1 and TRBJ2-5, with 7 bases matching TRBD2. Germline V lookup: CDR1 SQVTM, CDR2 ANQGSEA. The CDR3 is 15 amino acids. Losses at the gene ends were 3 bases for V and 7 bases for J; bases not matched to a gene: 14. CDR3 protein: CSVDRRSGALGTQYF. The CDR3 bases are TGCAGCGTTGATAGGCGGAGCGGGGCTCTTGGGACCCAGTACTTC.

The chain carries TRBV7-9 and TRBJ2-5; D might be TRBD1 (5 bases). CDR1 is SEHNR and CDR2 is FQNEAQ in the germline V gene (reference sequence). CDR3 length: 14 amino acids. The germline V and J ends were trimmed by 7 bases and 4 bases, with 16 bases remaining between them. The CDR3 DNA reads TGTGCCAGCACCACAGTTGGGGCAGTAGAGACCCAGTACTTC. Protein: CASTTVGAVETQYF.

CDR3 DNA: TGTGCCAGCAGTGAAGGGGGCACTGGAAACACCATATATTTT. Amino acid sequence: CASSEGGTGNTIYF. The chain is built from TRBV6-1 and TRBJ1-3; maybe TRBD1 (5 bases). The CDR3 is made up of 14 amino acids. The germline CDR1 and CDR2 sequences are MNHNS and SASEGT. V was cut by 1 base and J by 2 bases, with 6 bases left in between.

The gene calls are TRBV27 and TRBJ1-2, with unresolved D. Between the trimmed V and J ends, which lost 6 bases and 7 bases, there was a span of 15 bases. The germline CDR1 and CDR2 sequences are MNHEY and SMNVEV (reference sequence). The CDR3 is 13 amino acids. The CDR3 sequence: CASSPILFGGYTF. The CDR3 DNA sequence: TGTGCCAGCAGCCCTATTTTGTTCGGTGGCTACACCTTC.

This clone occurred once. V usage is TRBV7-9 and J usage is TRBJ2-5, with TRBD1 as a possible D gene (5 bases). CDR1 is SEHNR, CDR2 FQNEAQ, per germline (reference sequence). Trimming pared 7 bases from V and 2 bases from J, leaving 14 bases between. The length of the CDR3 is 14 residues. The CDR3 DNA reads as TGTGCCAGCATTGGGGCACAGCAACAAGAGACCCAGTACTTC. Translation: CASIGAQQQETQYF. Variable domain in full (rest from reference TRBV7-9 and TRBJ2-5): DTGVSQNPRHKITKRGQNVTFRCDPISEHNRLYWYRQTLGQGPEFLTYFQNEAQLEKSRLLSDRFSAERPKGSFSTLEIQRTEQGDSAMYLCASIGAQQQETQYFGPGTRLLVL.

The genes are TRBV6-6 and TRBJ2-5, with D unresolved. The V end was cut by 2 bases, the J end by 2 bases, with 6 bases between. CDR1 MNHNY and CDR2 SVGAGI come from the germline V gene (reference sequence). The CDR3 consists of 13 residues. CDR3 region: CASSYRGQETQYF. The DNA for the CDR3 is TGTGCCAGCAGTTACCGCGGACAAGAGACCCAGTACTTC.

V usage is TRBV9 and J usage is TRBJ1-1, with a weak D call TRBD1 (5 bases). Between the trimmed V and J ends, which lost 3 bases and 11 bases, there was a span of 11 bases. This CDR3 has 11 amino acids. Germline V gene lookup returns CDR1 SGDLS and CDR2 YYNGEE. The CDR3 nucleotides are TGTGCCAGCAGCGCCGGGGGGAGGGCTTTCTTT. This gives the protein CASSAGGRAFF. The variable domain in full, completed from reference TRBV9 and TRBJ1-1, reads DSGVTQTPKHLITATGQRVTLRCSPRSGDLSVYWYQQSLDQGLQFLIQYYNGEERAKGNILERFSAQQFPDLHSELNLSSLELGDSALYFCASSAGGRAFFGQGTRLTVV.

This clone has only a few counts. This rearrangement joins TRBV29-1 to TRBJ2-7; tentatively, D is TRBD2 (6 bases). CDR1 and CDR2 (germline): SQVTM, ANQGSEA. CDR3 length: 13 amino acids. V was pared by 3 bases and J by 9 bases, with 18 bases between. The CDR3 DNA sequence: TGCAGCGTTGAGTTTGCGGGGTTGGTCGGGCAGTACTTC. Residues: CSVEFAGLVGQYF.

This sequence joins TRBV2 and TRBJ1-6; tentatively, D is TRBD1 (5 bases). This CDR3 has 12 residues. In germline, CDR1 is SNHLY, CDR2 FYNNEI. With 6 bases removed from V and 14 bases from J, the gap between germline ends came to 14 bases. CDR3 coding DNA: TGTGCCAGCAGGATCGGGGGGATCTCCCTCCACTTT. This sequence encodes CASRIGGISLHF.

In its sample, this clone was seen a few times. CDR3 amino acids: CASSLGRDRVQDGELFF. DNA for the CDR3: TGTGCCAGCAGCTTGGGCCGGGACAGGGTTCAGGACGGGGAGCTGTTTTTT. The genes are TRBV5-4 and TRBJ2-2; 9 nucleotides line up with TRBD1. The CDR3 totals 17 residues. Germline trimming cut 0 bases from V and 7 bases from J; bases unmatched to any gene: 10. From germline, CDR1 is SGHNT and CDR2 YYREEE (reference sequence).

This chain links TRBV27 with TRBJ1-2, with a weak D call TRBD1 (6 bases). The germline V gene has CDR1 MNHEY and CDR2 SMNVEV (reference sequence). The ends were cut back, 8 bases at V and 3 bases at J, with 22 bases in the middle. The CDR3 length is 16 residues. CDR3 in amino acids: CASGRVGTIDHYGYTF. The CDR3 region has the DNA TGTGCCAGCGGGAGAGTAGGGACAATTGATCACTATGGCTACACCTTC.

The V gene is TRBV11-2, the J gene TRBJ1-1; 8 nucleotides agree with TRBD1. The V and J ends lost 2 bases and 4 bases, in that order; junction bases with no gene match: 3. The germline V gene encodes CDR1 SGHAT and CDR2 FQNNGV. There are 14 residues in the CDR3. CDR3 amino acids: CASSLKDRATEAFF. The DNA for the CDR3 is TGTGCCAGCAGCTTAAAGGACAGGGCCACTGAAGCTTTCTTT.

V is TRBV18 and J is TRBJ2-5, with 11 bases lining up with TRBD1. The CDR3 spans 14 residues. With V trimmed by 4 bases and J by 5 bases, 3 bases remained unmatched. Germline V CDR1 and CDR2: KGHSH, LQKENI. The CDR3 sequence: CASSRTGGRETQYF. CDR3 bases: TGTGCCAGCTCACGGACAGGGGGCCGGGAGACCCAGTACTTC.

The V gene is TRBV2, the J gene TRBJ2-7; 9 positions agree with TRBD1. The V gene end was trimmed by 4 bases and the J gene end by 2 bases; junction bases not matched to a gene: 9. The CDR3 extends over 16 amino acids. Per germline, CDR1 SNHLY and CDR2 FYNNEI. CDR3 DNA: TGTGCCAGCAGTGTGGGGAAAGGGACAGGGACCTACGAGCAGTACTTC. It translates to CASSVGKGTGTYEQYF.

This rearrangement joins TRBV7-2 to TRBJ2-1, with 8 bases fitting TRBD1. From germline, CDR1 is SGHTA and CDR2 FQGNSA. The J segment lost 4 bases and the V segment lost 5 bases, leaving 13 bases of the junction unmatched. This CDR3 spans 17 amino acids. CDR3 bases: TGTGCCAGCAGCGTCAGGACAGGGTTCCCTCCTTACAATGAGCAGTTCTTC. This gives the protein CASSVRTGFPPYNEQFF.

The chain combines TRBV23-1 with TRBJ1-5, with D perhaps matching TRBD1 (6 bases). TRBV23-1 is an ORF; its function is uncertain. The V gene lost 7 bases and the J gene lost 2 bases, with 21 bases spanning the gap. This CDR3 is 17 amino acids long. The CDR3 DNA sequence: TGCGCCAGCAATTGGACAGAACCATCCGCTCGCAATCAGCCCCAGCATTTT. Translation gives CASNWTEPSARNQPQHF.

The chain couples TRBV4-2 to TRBJ1-4, with D maybe TRBD1 (5 bases). Trimming shortened V by 0 bases and J by 0 bases, and 14 bases separated the two germline ends. Looked up from germline, CDR1 is LGHNA and CDR2 is YNFKEQ. The CDR3 runs 18 residues. The DNA for the CDR3 is TGTGCCAGCAGCCAAGATCCTGGACACCTAACAACTAATGAAAAACTGTTTTTT. It yields the protein CASSQDPGHLTTNEKLFF.

The chain joins TRBV29-1 to TRBJ1-4; D remains unclear. Germline V gene sequence: CDR1 SQVTM, CDR2 ANQGSEA. The germline V and J ends were trimmed by 2 bases and 3 bases, with 7 bases remaining between them. The CDR3 sequence is 13 residues long. Here the CDR3 reads CSVESGSNEKLFF. CDR3 nucleotide sequence: TGCAGCGTTGAAAGCGGGTCTAATGAAAAACTGTTTTTT.

Here the CDR3 DNA reads TGTGCCAGCAGCGGGGACAGCCTCTATGGCTACACCTTC. Amino acids: CASSGDSLYGYTF. J is TRBJ1-2 and V is TRBV2; 7 bases agree with TRBD1. Germline CDR1 and CDR2: SNHLY and FYNNEI. This CDR3 is 13 amino acids long. Trimming at V came to 6 bases and at J to 4 bases, leaving 5 bases not matched to a gene.

This chain joins TRBV13 and TRBJ1-6; D uncertain. This CDR3 contains 16 residues. The V gene lost 4 bases and the J gene lost 6 bases, with 16 bases spanning the gap. The V gene's germline CDR1 is PRHDT and CDR2 FYEKMQ (reference sequence). The CDR3 reads CASSSDRQRGNSPLHF. CDR3 in DNA: TGTGCCAGCAGCTCGGACCGGCAACGGGGTAATTCACCCCTCCACTTT.

CDR3 sequence (DNA): TGTGCCAGTAGTATAGGCGGGGCGACAGATACGCAGTATTTT. Translation gives CASSIGGATDTQYF. V and J are TRBV19 and TRBJ2-3; tentative D call: TRBD2 (6 bases). CDR3 length equals 14 residues. Between the trimmed V and J ends, which lost 1 base and 3 bases, there was a span of 8 bases. In germline, CDR1 is LNHDA, CDR2 SQIVND (reference sequence).

The chain carries TRBV19 and TRBJ2-3, with D possibly TRBD2 on 5 matching bases. The ends were cut back, 1 base at V and 5 bases at J, with 16 bases in the middle. Germline assignment: CDR1 LNHDA and CDR2 SQIVND (reference sequence). This CDR3 is 16 amino acids long. CDR3 sequence reads: CASSIVRADRGDTQYF. The CDR3 nucleotides read TGTGCCAGTAGTATAGTGAGGGCGGACCGGGGAGATACGCAGTATTTT.